Following are 31 T cell receptor beta chains from one sample sequenced in a study of blood T cell repertoires in COVID-19. The data were produced by immunoSEQ multiplex PCR, yet TCRdb's version contains in-frame clones alone and is incomplete. Seen here are approximately 120,000 clones, 75% to 90% observed once, and the top ten hold roughly 4%. What was sequenced was peripheral blood. The receptors were gathered from a human donor in a cohort sampled during active COVID-19.

The chain recombines TRBV30 with TRBJ2-7; 7 nucleotides agree with TRBD1. CDR1 is GTSNPN and CDR2 is SVGIG in the germline V gene (reference sequence). The V and J ends lost 4 bases and 2 bases, in that order; junction bases with no gene match: 5. The CDR3 is 13 amino acids. CDR3 in amino acids: CAWIGQEPYEQYF. The CDR3 DNA sequence: TGTGCCTGGATAGGACAGGAACCCTACGAGCAGTACTTC.

This chain joins TRBV10-3 and TRBJ1-3, with D unclear. This CDR3 is built from 11 residues. Germline CDR1 and CDR2: ENHRY and SYGVKD. Trimming took 8 bases from V and 3 from J, leaving 5 bases between them. The CDR3, as DNA: TGTGCCATCGGCCTTGGAAACACCATATATTTT. Protein sequence: CAIGLGNTIYF.

V usage is TRBV6-2 or TRBV6-3 and J usage is TRBJ2-7; D is possibly TRBD2 (5 bases). Trimming pared 1 base from V and 1 base from J, leaving 14 bases between. This CDR3 has 16 residues. CDR1 is MNHEY and CDR2 is SVGEGT in the germline V gene. This CDR3 is CASSYFGSSGSYEQYF. The CDR3, as DNA: TGTGCCAGCAGTTACTTCGGGTCTTCGGGGTCCTACGAGCAGTACTTC.

The J gene is TRBJ2-7, the V gene TRBV5-6; D might be TRBD1 (5 bases). Trimming left V 0 bases short and J 12 bases short, with 10 bases between. The CDR3 is 11 amino acids. Germline assignment: CDR1 SGHDT and CDR2 YYEEEE. The CDR3 spells CASSLEDKAYF. In nucleotides, the CDR3 is TGTGCCAGCAGCTTGGAGGACAAGGCGTACTTC.

J is TRBJ2-5 and V is TRBV29-1; D is uncertain. From germline, CDR1 is SQVTM and CDR2 ANQGSEA. Between the trimmed V and J ends, which lost 5 bases and 0 bases, there was a span of 10 bases. CDR3 length: 13 residues. Here the CDR3 DNA reads TGCAGCGTTTCCCAATCATACCAAGAGACCCAGTACTTC. It yields the protein CSVSQSYQETQYF.

The V gene is TRBV27, the J gene TRBJ2-6; 9 bases map to TRBD1. Germline V lookup: CDR1 MNHEY, CDR2 SMNVEV (reference sequence). The CDR3 spans 18 residues. V lost 5 bases to trimming and J lost 2 bases; unmatched junction nucleotides: 10. The CDR3 bases are TGTGCCAGCAGTCGTCCGGGACAGGGTTTTACTGGGGCCAACGTCCTGACTTTC. It specifies CASSRPGQGFTGANVLTF.

The chain couples TRBV2 to TRBJ2-4; D gene ambiguous. This CDR3 is 15 amino acids long. V gave up 3 bases and J gave up 0 bases, with 9 bases separating them. Germline V lookup: CDR1 SNHLY, CDR2 FYNNEI. The CDR3, as DNA: TGTGCCAGCAGTGAGGGCATTTTAGCCAAAAACATTCAGTACTTC. Protein product: CASSEGILAKNIQYF.

This clone was observed a single time. The chain has TRBV25-1 and TRBJ1-3; tentative D call: TRBD1 (6 bases). Per germline, CDR1 MGHDK and CDR2 SYGVNS. This CDR3 comprises 15 residues. Trimming took 8 bases from V and 2 from J, leaving 16 bases between them. The CDR3 spells CASGSGTITGNTIYF. CDR3 DNA sequence: TGTGCCAGCGGGTCGGGGACAATAACTGGAAACACCATATATTTT.

The chain links TRBV7-2 to TRBJ2-6; D remains ambiguous. The CDR3 length is 18 residues. Germline CDR1 SGHTA, CDR2 FQGNSA. V was shortened by 5 bases and J by 0 bases, with 17 bases between the two germline ends. The CDR3: CASSPGDPRISGANVLTF. CDR3 nucleotide sequence: TGTGCCAGCAGCCCTGGAGACCCACGGATCTCTGGGGCCAACGTCCTGACTTTC.

This clone was seen once. The chain links TRBV29-1 to TRBJ2-7; D is perhaps TRBD2 (5 bases). V lost 7 bases and J lost 2, with 18 bases in between. The CDR3 contains 14 residues. Looked up from germline, CDR1 is SQVTM and CDR2 is ANQGSEA. CDR3 sequence reads: CSADSEEGPYEQYV. The CDR3 nucleotides are TGCAGCGCCGATTCGGAAGAGGGTCCCTACGAGCAGTACGTC.

The rearrangement uses TRBV30 and TRBJ2-7; possible D gene TRBD2, 5 bases. CDR3 size: 14 residues. Germline lookup yields CDR1 GTSNPN and CDR2 SVGIG (reference sequence). V shed 5 bases and J shed 6 bases, with 20 bases lying between them. CDR3 sequence (DNA): TGTGCCTGGCGGAGGCCCGGCCGGGGTACCGAGCAGTACTTC. Translation: CAWRRPGRGTEQYF.

The chain joins TRBV6-2 or TRBV6-3 to TRBJ1-1, with TRBD1 matching 9 bases. CDR1 is MNHEY and CDR2 is SVGEGT in the germline V gene. This CDR3 region has 14 residues. The J segment lost 12 bases and the V segment lost 6 bases, leaving 14 bases of the junction unmatched. The CDR3, as DNA: TGTGCCAGCAGCAGAACCTTCAGGGACAGGGCGACTTTCTTT. Translated: CASSRTFRDRATFF.

V usage is TRBV7-8 and J usage is TRBJ1-5; tentatively, D is TRBD1 (5 bases). The germline V gene has CDR1 SGHVS and CDR2 FQNEAQ. V was clipped by 5 bases and J by 6 bases, with 17 bases between them. The CDR3 is 15 amino acids. Here the CDR3 reads CASSANWGSFQPQHF. The DNA for the CDR3 is TGTGCCAGCAGCGCGAATTGGGGCTCTTTTCAGCCCCAGCATTTT.

The chain recombines TRBV30 with TRBJ1-2; D is unclear. V gave up 3 bases and J gave up 2 bases, with 10 bases separating them. Germline V gene data show CDR1 as GTSNPN and CDR2 as SVGIG (reference sequence). This CDR3 is built from 13 residues. Here the CDR3 DNA reads TGTGCCTGGAGAGAGGTTCCCAACTATGGCTACACCTTC. Protein: CAWREVPNYGYTF.

V usage is TRBV7-3 and J usage is TRBJ1-2, with 8 positions matching TRBD1. The V gene's germline CDR1 is SGHTA and CDR2 FQGTGA. The ends lost 0 bases at V and 6 bases at J; junction bases unmatched: 0. There are 13 residues in the CDR3. The CDR3 DNA sequence: TGTGCCAGCAGCTTAACGGACAGGGATGGCTACACCTTC. As protein: CASSLTDRDGYTF.

This chain joins TRBV4-3 and TRBJ1-6; no definite D call. Per the germline V gene, CDR1 is LGHNA and CDR2 is YSLEER. V dropped 0 bases and J dropped 4 bases, with 7 bases sitting between them. The CDR3 is made up of 15 amino acids. The chain's CDR3 is CASSQEALYNSPLHF. In DNA form, the CDR3 reads TGCGCCAGCAGCCAAGAGGCCCTTTATAATTCACCCCTCCACTTT.

This clone appeared once. The chain employs TRBV5-1 and TRBJ1-4; D may be TRBD1 (5 bases). Trimming removed 5 bases at V and 0 bases at J, with 14 bases between. This CDR3 spans 16 amino acids. Germline loops: CDR1 SGHRS, CDR2 YFSETQ. The CDR3 loop is CASRSGTGATNEKLFF. CDR3 bases: TGCGCCAGCAGATCCGGGACTGGTGCAACTAATGAAAAACTGTTTTTT.

This clone was observed a single time. The rearrangement links TRBV5-1 to TRBJ2-2, with D perhaps TRBD1 (6 bases). The V gene's germline CDR1 is SGHRS and CDR2 YFSETQ. Trimming shortened V by 4 bases and J by 2 bases, and 18 bases separated the two germline ends. This CDR3 is built from 17 residues. CDR3 DNA sequence: TGCGCCAGCAGCCCCATGTGGGGACAATCAAACACCGGGGAGCTGTTTTTT. This codes for CASSPMWGQSNTGELFF.

V usage is TRBV5-1 and J usage is TRBJ2-7; D is unresolved. The V end was cut by 5 bases, the J end by 3 bases, with 6 bases between. The CDR3 runs 11 residues. CDR1 is SGHRS and CDR2 is YFSETQ in the germline V gene. CDR3 region: CASRRNYEQYF. For the CDR3, the DNA is TGCGCCAGCAGGCGGAACTACGAGCAGTACTTC. The variable domain in full, with the rest retrieved from reference TRBV5-1 and TRBJ2-7, is KAGVTQTPRYLIKTRGQQVTLSCSPISGHRSVSWYQQTPGQGLQFLFEYFSETQRNKGNFPGRFSGRQFSNSRSEMNVSTLELGDSALYLCASRRNYEQYFGPGTRLTVT.

The chain recombines TRBV2 with TRBJ1-6; 9 bases fit TRBD1. The CDR3 is 15 amino acids. Germline-derived CDR1 and CDR2 are SNHLY and FYNNEI. The trim removed 7 bases at V and 6 bases at J, leaving 7 bases unmatched. The CDR3 DNA reads as TGTGCCAGCACGGTCCGGGACAGGGTTAATTCACCCCTCCACTTT. Its translation is CASTVRDRVNSPLHF.

This clone was seen only a few times. The CDR3 here is CASSRAGGTEAFF. The CDR3 region has the DNA TGTGCCAGCAGCAGGGCGGGAGGGACTGAAGCTTTCTTT. This chain joins TRBV19 and TRBJ1-1; tentative D call: TRBD1 (5 bases). The CDR3 sequence is 13 residues long. Trimming shortened V by 9 bases and J by 5 bases, and 16 bases separated the two germline ends. Germline V lookup: CDR1 LNHDA, CDR2 SQIVND (reference sequence).

This rearrangement joins TRBV7-6 to TRBJ2-2, with a possible D match to TRBD2 (7 bases). Germline lookup yields CDR1 SGHVS and CDR2 FNYEAQ. The CDR3 runs 16 residues. V shed 7 bases and J shed 4 bases, with 19 bases lying between them. The CDR3 coding sequence is TGTGCCAGCACCCAAGGGGCGGGGGCGCGCACCGGGGAGCTGTTTTTT. Translating gives CASTQGAGARTGELFF.

The chain employs TRBV30 and TRBJ1-1; tentatively, D is TRBD1 (5 bases). This CDR3 has 13 residues. Germline CDR1 is GTSNPN and CDR2 is SVGIG (reference sequence). Between the trimmed V and J ends, which lost 8 bases and 0 bases, there was a span of 13 bases. The CDR3 here is CARGLFLNTEAFF. The CDR3 DNA is TGTGCCCGGGGACTTTTTTTGAACACTGAAGCTTTCTTT.

This sequence joins TRBV6-6 and TRBJ1-1; D gene unclear. Between the trimmed V and J ends, which lost 4 bases and 3 bases, there was a span of 9 bases. The germline V gene encodes CDR1 MNHNY and CDR2 SVGAGI (reference sequence). The CDR3 runs 13 residues. As DNA, the CDR3 is TGTGCCAGCAGTTTCCTCCGGGACACTGAAGCTTTCTTT. Translating it yields CASSFLRDTEAFF.

V and J are TRBV9 and TRBJ2-3; D ambiguous. The V end was cut by 0 bases, the J end by 4 bases, with 6 bases between. This CDR3 has 13 amino acids. Germline V gene data show CDR1 as SGDLS and CDR2 as YYNGEE. CDR3 nucleotides: TGTGCCAGCAGCGTAGGGCAGGCAGATACGCAGTATTTT. This sequence encodes CASSVGQADTQYF.

This sequence joins TRBV28 and TRBJ2-5, with TRBD1 as a possible D gene (6 bases). Germline V CDR1 and CDR2: MDHEN, SYDVKM. Deletions cut 6 bases from V and 5 bases from J, with 10 bases between. The length of the CDR3 is 12 residues. The CDR3 reads CASRIQGETQYF. The DNA for the CDR3 is TGTGCCAGCAGGATTCAGGGGGAGACCCAGTACTTC.

The rearrangement uses TRBV7-9 and TRBJ1-1; no definite D call. V shed 2 bases and J shed 0 bases, with 4 bases lying between them. In germline, CDR1 is SEHNR, CDR2 FQNEAQ (reference sequence). The CDR3 spans 13 residues. The CDR3 loop is CASSLSVNTEAFF. CDR3 DNA: TGTGCCAGCAGCTTATCGGTGAACACTGAAGCTTTCTTT.

The rearrangement links TRBV5-5 to TRBJ1-4; D perhaps matches TRBD1 (5 bases). Trimming removed 4 bases at V and 5 bases at J, with 9 bases between. CDR1 is SGHKS and CDR2 is YYEKEE in the germline V gene (reference sequence). The CDR3 loop spans 13 amino acids. CDR3 coding DNA: TGTGCCAGCAGCCTCGGGGGAAATGAAAAACTGTTTTTT. This encodes CASSLGGNEKLFF.

This chain uses TRBV5-8 with TRBJ2-3; 7 bases are shared with TRBD1. In germline, CDR1 is SGHTS, CDR2 YDEGEE. This CDR3 is built from 16 residues. V lost 8 bases and J lost 2; bases outside the gene matches: 14. In DNA, the CDR3 is TGTGCCAGTACCGTGGGGACAGACATTAACACAGATACGCAGTATTTT. Protein sequence: CASTVGTDINTDTQYF.

The V gene is TRBV7-2, the J gene TRBJ2-7; TRBD1 is a possible D gene (7 bases). The CDR3 totals 14 residues. The germline V and J ends were trimmed by 4 bases and 5 bases, with 15 bases remaining between them. CDR1 and CDR2 (germline): SGHTA, FQGNSA. Written as DNA, the CDR3 is TGTGCCAGCAGCTCGGCGGGACAGCTACACGAGCAGTACTTC. It translates to CASSSAGQLHEQYF.

The chain combines TRBV9 with TRBJ1-3; 7 positions agree with TRBD1. The germline CDR1 and CDR2 sequences are SGDLS and YYNGEE. After removal of 0 bases from V and 3 bases from J, the junction contained 6 bases not matched to a gene. CDR3 length: 16 amino acids. CDR3 coding DNA: TGTGCCAGCAGCGTAGCAGCAGGGGGTAATGGAAACACCATATATTTT. This gives the protein CASSVAAGGNGNTIYF. The complete variable domain, with remaining parts taken from reference TRBV9 and TRBJ1-3, reads DSGVTQTPKHLITATGQRVTLRCSPRSGDLSVYWYQQSLDQGLQFLIQYYNGEERAKGNILERFSAQQFPDLHSELNLSSLELGDSALYFCASSVAAGGNGNTIYFGEGSWLTVV.